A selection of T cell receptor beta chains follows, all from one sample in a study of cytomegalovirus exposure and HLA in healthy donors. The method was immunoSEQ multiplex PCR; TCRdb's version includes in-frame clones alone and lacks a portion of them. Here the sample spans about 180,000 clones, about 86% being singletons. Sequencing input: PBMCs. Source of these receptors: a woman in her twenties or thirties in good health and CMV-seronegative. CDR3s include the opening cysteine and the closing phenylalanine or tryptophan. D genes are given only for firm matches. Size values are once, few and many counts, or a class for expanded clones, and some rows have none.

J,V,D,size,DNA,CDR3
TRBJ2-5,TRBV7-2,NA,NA,TGTGCCAGCAGCTTAGCTATACAAGAGACCCAGTACTTC,CASSLAIQETQYF
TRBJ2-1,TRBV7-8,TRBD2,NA,TGTGCCAGCAGCTCTAGCGGGAGGAGAGGGAATGAGCAGTTCTTC,CASSSSGRRGNEQFF
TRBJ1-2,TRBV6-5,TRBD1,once,TGTGCCAGCAGTTACGGTAACAGGGGCGGCTACACCTTC,CASSYGNRGGYTF
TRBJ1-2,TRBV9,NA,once,TGTGCCAGCAGCGTAGAGTCGGGAGGTAACTATGGCTACACCTTC,CASSVESGGNYGYTF
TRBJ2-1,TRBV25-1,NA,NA,TGTGCCAGCAGTGATTATACTGGACTGGGCTCCTACAATGAGCAGTTCTTC,CASSDYTGLGSYNEQFF
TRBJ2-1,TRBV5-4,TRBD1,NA,TGTGCCAGCAGTGTACGACAGGGGAAGTACAATGAGCAGTTCTTC,CASSVRQGKYNEQFF
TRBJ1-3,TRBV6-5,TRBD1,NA,TGTGCCAGCAGGAACAGGGGGCTCGGCGGAAACACCATATATTTT,CASRNRGLGGNTIYF
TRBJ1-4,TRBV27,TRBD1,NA,TGTGCCAGCAGTTTAAGGGGACAGGGGGATGAAAAACTGTTTTTT,CASSLRGQGDEKLFF
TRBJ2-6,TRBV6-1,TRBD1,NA,TGTGCCACCCGGGACAGCTCCTCTGGGGCCAACGGCCTGACTTTC,CATRDSSSGANGLTF
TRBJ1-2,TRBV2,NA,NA,TGTGCCAGCAGGCCCTCTGGACTCAACTATGGCTACACCTTC,CASRPSGLNYGYTF
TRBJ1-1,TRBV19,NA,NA,TGTGCCAGTAGTTGGCAGGGGAGCACTGAAGCTTTCTTT,CASSWQGSTEAFF
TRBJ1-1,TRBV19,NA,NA,TGTGCCAGTAGTAGGGCAGGGTTCATGAACACTGAAGCTTTCTTT,CASSRAGFMNTEAFF
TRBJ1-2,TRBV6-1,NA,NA,TGTGCCAGCAGCGCGCCAGGACAGAGCTATGGCTACACCTTC,CASSAPGQSYGYTF
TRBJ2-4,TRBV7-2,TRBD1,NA,TGTGCCAGCAGCCTCCTGACAGGGGTTAAGAACATTCAGTACTTC,CASSLLTGVKNIQYF
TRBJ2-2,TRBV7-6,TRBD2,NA,TGTGCCAGCAGCTTTCCGGGACTAGCGGGACGTACACCCGGGGAGCTGTTTTTT,CASSFPGLAGRTPGELFF
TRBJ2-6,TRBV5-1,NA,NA,TGCGCCAGCAGCGTTAGCGGACTTCGCTCTGGGGCCAACGGCCTGACTTTC,CASSVSGLRSGANGLTF
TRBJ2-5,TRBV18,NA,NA,TGTGCCAGCTCACCTCTATCAGGGTCACAAGAGACCCAGTACTTC,CASSPLSGSQETQYF
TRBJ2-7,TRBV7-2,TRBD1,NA,TGTGCCAGCAGCATTCCGGGACAGATGACCGAGCAGTACTTC,CASSIPGQMTEQYF
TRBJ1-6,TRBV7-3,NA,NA,TGTGCCAGCAGCTTACAGGGACTGGATAATTCACCCCTCCACTTT,CASSLQGLDNSPLHF
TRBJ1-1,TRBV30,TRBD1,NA,TGTGCCTGGTGCTCGGGACAGGGAGCCACTGAAGCTTTCTTT,CAWCSGQGATEAFF
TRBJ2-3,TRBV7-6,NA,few,TGTGCCAGCAGCTTAGTGCGTGATAGCGGAGATACGCAGTATTTT,CASSLVRDSGDTQYF
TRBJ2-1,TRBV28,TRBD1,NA,TGTGCCAGCAGCCCCGGGACAGGGAGTTACAATGAGCAGTTCTTC,CASSPGTGSYNEQFF
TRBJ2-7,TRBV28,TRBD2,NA,TGTGCCAGCAGTTTGATCGTCTCCCGGCGGGGGACCGTCTACGAGCAGTACTTC,CASSLIVSRRGTVYEQYF
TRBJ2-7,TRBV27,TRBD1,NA,TGTGCCAGCAGCAGGGGTCGGGACAGGATCTACGAGCAGTACTTC,CASSRGRDRIYEQYF
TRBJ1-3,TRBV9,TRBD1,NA,TGTGCCAGCAGCGCGGGACAGGGGTTGGACACCATATATTTT,CASSAGQGLDTIYF
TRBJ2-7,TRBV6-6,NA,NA,TGTGCCAGCAGTTACTCTCTATCCTACGAGCAGTACTTC,CASSYSLSYEQYF
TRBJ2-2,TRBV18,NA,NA,TGTGCCAGCTCACGAGATAACAGGATTTCTAACACCGGGGAGCTGTTTTTT,CASSRDNRISNTGELFF
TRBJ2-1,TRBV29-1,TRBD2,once,TGCAGCGTTGATACGGTAGCGGGAGATGTAAATGAGCAGTTCTTC,CSVDTVAGDVNEQFF
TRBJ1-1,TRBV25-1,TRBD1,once,TGTGCCAGCACATCCAGGGGGCGGGTCACTGAAGCTTTCTTT,CASTSRGRVTEAFF
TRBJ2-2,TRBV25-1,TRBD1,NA,TGTGCCAGCAGTGAGGCGGGACAGGGCGGCACCGGGGAGCTGTTTTTT,CASSEAGQGGTGELFF
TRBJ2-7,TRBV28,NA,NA,TGTGCCAGCAGGACCGGGACACCCTACGAGCAGTACTTC,CASRTGTPYEQYF
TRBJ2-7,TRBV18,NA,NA,TGTGCCAGCTCACGTAGCGCAAGGAGCTCCTACGAGCAGTACTTC,CASSRSARSSYEQYF
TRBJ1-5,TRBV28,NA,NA,TGTGCCAGCAGCTCCGTTATTAGCAATCAGCCCCAGCATTTT,CASSSVISNQPQHF
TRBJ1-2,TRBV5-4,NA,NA,TGTGCCAGCAGCTTGCCCACAGGCTATGGCTACACCTTC,CASSLPTGYGYTF
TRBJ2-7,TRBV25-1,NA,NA,TGTGCCAGCAGTGAATCGGGAAGAAATGGAGAGCAGTACTTC,CASSESGRNGEQYF
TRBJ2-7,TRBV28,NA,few,TGTGCCAGCGGGGAACAGGTCCTCAGCTCCTACGAGCAGTACTTC,CASGEQVLSSYEQYF
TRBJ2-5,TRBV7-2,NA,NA,TGTGCCAGCAGCCCAACTAGGGGGAAGACCCAGTACTTC,CASSPTRGKTQYF
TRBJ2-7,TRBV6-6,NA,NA,TGTGCCAGCAGTTACTCGTTGGCAGCCTACGAGCAGTACTTC,CASSYSLAAYEQYF
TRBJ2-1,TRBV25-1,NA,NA,TGTGCCAGCAGTGAATTCCCGGAGGGGCTTGACAATGAGCAGTTCTTC,CASSEFPEGLDNEQFF
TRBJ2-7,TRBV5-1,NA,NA,TGCGCCAGCAGCTCCCCGTGGAGCTACGAGCAGTACTTC,CASSSPWSYEQYF
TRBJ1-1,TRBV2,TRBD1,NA,TGTGCCAGCAATCGACAGGGGGACATGAACACTGAAGCTTTCTTT,CASNRQGDMNTEAFF
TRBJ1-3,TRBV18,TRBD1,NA,TGTGCCAGCTCACCAGTGGGACAGGATGGCAACACCATATATTTT,CASSPVGQDGNTIYF
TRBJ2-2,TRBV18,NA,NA,TGTGCCAGCTCACCACCCTCAGGGGTTACCGGGGAGCTGTTTTTT,CASSPPSGVTGELFF
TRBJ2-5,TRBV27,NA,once,TGTGCCAGCAGTTCGGGACAAGACCAAGAGACCCAGTACTTC,CASSSGQDQETQYF
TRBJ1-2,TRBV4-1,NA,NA,TGCGCCAGCAGCCCCCTTCGAGGCCCCTATGGCTACACCTTC,CASSPLRGPYGYTF
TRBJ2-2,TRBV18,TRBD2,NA,TGTGCCAGCGTTAGGAGCGGGATTGACACCGGGGAGCTGTTTTTT,CASVRSGIDTGELFF
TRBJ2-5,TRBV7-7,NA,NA,TGTGCCAGCAGCCCCGGCGGGTCATCCCAGTACTTC,CASSPGGSSQYF